Following are 24 T cell receptor beta chains from one sample sequenced in a study of blood T cell repertoires in COVID-19. The repertoire was sequenced with immunoSEQ multiplex PCR; TCRdb's copy has only in-frame clones and lacks some. In the table there are about 33,000 clones, 75% to 90% of which are singletons. The sample consisted of peripheral blood. These TCRs come from a human donor in a cohort sampled during active COVID-19.

In its sample, this clone was seen a few times. J is TRBJ1-3 and V is TRBV18, with 7 bases identical to TRBD1. The CDR3 sequence is 15 residues long. CDR1 KGHSH and CDR2 LQKENI come from the germline V gene. The junction had 7 bases not matched to a gene; V was cut back by 1 base and J by 7 bases. DNA of the CDR3: TGTGCCAGCTCACCACGACAGGGTGGGCATAACACCATATATTTT. Translated, it gives CASSPRQGGHNTIYF.

This chain links TRBV18 with TRBJ2-1, with 7 nucleotides matching TRBD1. With V trimmed by 6 bases and J by 1 base, 6 bases remained unmatched. The CDR3 covers 15 residues. CDR1 and CDR2 from the germline V gene are KGHSH and LQKENI. CDR3 in DNA: TGTGCCAGCTCCCCAGACAGGGTGTCCTACAATGAGCAGTTCTTC. Amino acid sequence: CASSPDRVSYNEQFF.

The CDR3 DNA sequence: TGTGCCAGCAGCCCAACAGGGGGCGGGACAGATACGCAGTATTTT. This sequence encodes CASSPTGGGTDTQYF. J is TRBJ2-3 and V is TRBV28; TRBD1 agrees at 9 bases. This CDR3 spans 15 amino acids. With 6 bases clipped from V and 3 bases from J, the junction kept 7 bases outside the gene matches. Germline V gene sequence: CDR1 MDHEN, CDR2 SYDVKM.

The V call is TRBV28, the J call TRBJ2-7; 7 bases agree with TRBD2. The CDR3 length is 15 residues. Germline CDR1 is MDHEN and CDR2 is SYDVKM. Unmatched junction bases numbered 8, after V lost 1 base and J lost 5 bases. The CDR3 sequence is CASSLFRTSSDEQYF. CDR3 coding DNA: TGTGCCAGCAGTTTATTCCGGACTAGTAGCGACGAGCAGTACTTC.

This clone was seen only a few times. V and J are TRBV11-2 and TRBJ2-5, with TRBD2 identical over 8 bases. The germline CDR1 and CDR2 sequences are SGHAT and FQNNGV. The CDR3 sequence is 18 residues long. Trimming cost V 1 base and J 2 bases; bases outside gene matches: 12. DNA for the CDR3: TGTGCCAGCAGCTTAGTCGGACGGACTAGCATAAGACAAGAGACCCAGTACTTC. Protein: CASSLVGRTSIRQETQYF.

The chain joins TRBV30 to TRBJ1-2; D is undetermined. The CDR3 extends over 13 amino acids. Trimming removed 2 bases from V and 8 bases from J, with 15 bases in between. Germline V gene sequence: CDR1 GTSNPN, CDR2 SVGIG (reference sequence). CDR3 residues: CAWSRGPRGGYTF. The CDR3 nucleotides read TGTGCCTGGAGTCGAGGGCCCCGAGGGGGCTACACCTTC.

This clone occurred once. The chain couples TRBV19 to TRBJ1-1; D remains unclear. The V gene's germline CDR1 is LNHDA and CDR2 SQIVND (reference sequence). The germline V and J ends were trimmed by 6 bases and 11 bases, with 16 bases remaining between them. This CDR3 is built from 12 residues. This chain's CDR3 is CASRSPGLGAFF. CDR3 in DNA: TGTGCCAGTAGATCCCCGGGGTTGGGGGCTTTCTTT.

This clone has only one observation. This chain connects TRBV5-6 to TRBJ2-1; 9 bases fit TRBD2. CDR3 length: 15 residues. CDR1 is SGHDT and CDR2 is YYEEEE in the germline V gene. V lost 1 base and J lost 4; bases outside the gene matches: 3. Written as DNA, the CDR3 is TGTGCCAGCAGCTTGAAGACTAGCGGATACAATGAGCAGTTCTTC. Amino acid sequence: CASSLKTSGYNEQFF.

The CDR3: CASTRTSGSTGEQYF. CDR3 in DNA: TGTGCCAGCACTCGGACTAGCGGGAGTACTGGGGAGCAGTACTTC. The chain links TRBV6-5 to TRBJ2-7, with TRBD2 identical over 13 bases. This CDR3 has 15 residues. Trimming at V came to 7 bases and at J to 7 bases, leaving 10 bases not matched to a gene. Germline-derived CDR1 and CDR2 are MNHEY and SVGAGI.

The chain employs TRBV13 and TRBJ2-3, with TRBD2 identical over 9 bases. Trimming took 4 bases from V and 0 from J; bases not matched to a gene: 2. This CDR3 spans 15 amino acids. From germline, CDR1 is PRHDT and CDR2 FYEKMQ (reference sequence). The CDR3 nucleotides read TGTGCCAGCAGCTCGACTAGCGGAAGCACAGATACGCAGTATTTT. It specifies CASSSTSGSTDTQYF. The full variable domain, rest sourced from reference TRBV13 and TRBJ2-3, is AAGVIQSPRHLIKEKRETATLKCYPIPRHDTVYWYQQGPGQDPQFLISFYEKMQSDKGSIPDRFSAQQFSDYHSELNMSSLELGDSALYFCASSSTSGSTDTQYFGPGTRLTVL.

CDR3 loop: CAWSHMGGGYNEQFF. The CDR3 nucleotides read TGTGCCTGGAGTCACATGGGGGGGGGATACAATGAGCAGTTCTTC. The rearrangement joins TRBV30 to TRBJ2-1; 7 positions match TRBD2. CDR3 size: 15 residues. The trim removed 2 bases at V and 4 bases at J, leaving 8 bases unmatched. CDR1 GTSNPN and CDR2 SVGIG come from the germline V gene (reference sequence).

By sample fraction, this clone is medium-sized. The chain combines TRBV10-1 with TRBJ1-2; 9 bases match TRBD1. Per the germline V gene, CDR1 is WNHNN and CDR2 is SYGVQD (reference sequence). V gave up 5 bases and J gave up 8 bases; unmatched junction bases: 6. The CDR3 has 13 amino acids. The CDR3 region is CASSTDRGRGYTF. The CDR3 coding sequence is TGCGCCAGCAGTACGGACAGGGGTAGAGGCTACACCTTC.

CDR3 sequence: CASSLGGGAYNEQFF. The CDR3 nucleotides are TGTGCCAGCAGTTTAGGCGGGGGAGCATACAATGAGCAGTTCTTC. This rearrangement joins TRBV27 to TRBJ2-1; TRBD2 matches at 7 bases. The CDR3 spans 15 residues. Germline CDR1 is MNHEY and CDR2 is SMNVEV (reference sequence). The V segment lost 2 bases and the J segment 4 bases; nucleotides outside the gene matches: 5.

The V and J genes are TRBV9 and TRBJ1-2, with TRBD1 as a possible D gene (6 bases). This CDR3 has 18 amino acids. Per germline, CDR1 SGDLS and CDR2 YYNGEE. Trimming stripped 3 bases from V and 1 base from J, with 22 bases between. CDR3 sequence reads: CASSEGGGRWIGNYGYTF. CDR3 nucleotide sequence: TGTGCCAGCAGCGAGGGAGGGGGACGGTGGATAGGTAACTATGGCTACACCTTC.

V and J are TRBV11-2 and TRBJ1-2; 9 nucleotides line up with TRBD1. CDR3 length: 13 amino acids. Germline-derived CDR1 and CDR2 are SGHAT and FQNNGV. With 5 bases clipped from V and 5 bases from J, the junction kept 3 bases outside the gene matches. The CDR3 sequence: CASSRTGAYGYTF. DNA of the CDR3: TGTGCCAGCAGCCGGACAGGGGCTTATGGCTACACCTTC.

V is TRBV7-9 and J is TRBJ2-7; no clear D. The CDR3 consists of 13 residues. Trimming took off 2 bases at V and 3 bases at J, with 8 bases between the two ends. Germline CDR1 and CDR2: SEHNR and FQNEAQ (reference sequence). CDR3 in DNA: TGTGCCAGCAGCTTACCTCTCAGCTACGAGCAGTACTTC. It yields the protein CASSLPLSYEQYF.

The CDR3 reads CASSLQGRKNIQYF. The CDR3 region has the DNA TGTGCCAGCAGCCTACAGGGGCGCAAAAACATTCAGTACTTC. The genes are TRBV28 and TRBJ2-4, with 7 bases fitting TRBD1. The V and J ends lost 6 bases and 3 bases, in that order; junction bases with no gene match: 5. The CDR3 contains 14 residues. Germline V gives CDR1 MDHEN, CDR2 SYDVKM. Based on the CDR3 plus reference TRBV28 and TRBJ2-4, the full variable domain is DVKVTQSSRYLVKRTGEKVFLECVQDMDHENMFWYRQDPGLGLRLIYFSYDVKMKEKGDIPEGYSVSREKKERFSLILESASTNQTSMYLCASSLQGRKNIQYFGAGTRLSVL.

The genes are TRBV6-5 and TRBJ2-7, with TRBD1 matching 8 bases. Per the germline V gene, CDR1 is MNHEY and CDR2 is SVGAGI. This CDR3 has 15 amino acids. V dropped 2 bases and J dropped 3; count of bases not matched to a gene: 6. The CDR3 loop reads CASSYGTGWGYEQYF. The CDR3 DNA sequence: TGTGCCAGCAGTTACGGGACAGGATGGGGCTACGAGCAGTACTTC.

In its sample, this clone was seen once. Other DNA sequences in the same sample also yield this CDR3. This sequence joins TRBV12-3 or TRBV12-4 and TRBJ2-5, with D unresolved. V dropped 0 bases and J dropped 5 bases, with 7 bases sitting between them. This CDR3 is built from 13 residues. CDR3 in amino acids: CASSLAVSETQYF. DNA for the CDR3: TGTGCCAGCAGTTTAGCCGTCAGTGAGACCCAGTACTTC.

The rearrangement uses TRBV19 and TRBJ2-7; D is ambiguous. CDR1 is LNHDA and CDR2 is SQIVND in the germline V gene (reference sequence). The length of the CDR3 is 15 residues. Trimming took off 8 bases at V and 0 bases at J, with 17 bases between the two ends. DNA of the CDR3: TGTGCCAGTTCGTTTGACTCTCAAACCTCCTACGAGCAGTACTTC. The encoded protein is CASSFDSQTSYEQYF.

The V and J genes are TRBV6-6 and TRBJ2-5; no reliable D call. Trimming stripped 7 bases from V and 5 bases from J, with 14 bases between. Germline assignment: CDR1 MNHNY and CDR2 SVGAGI (reference sequence). This CDR3 comprises 13 residues. The CDR3 sequence: CASTTKLRETQYF. The CDR3 coding sequence is TGTGCCAGCACCACCAAGTTGAGGGAGACCCAGTACTTC.

V gene TRBV9 combines with J gene TRBJ2-3; TRBD2 aligns across 8 bases. The V and J ends lost 5 bases and 0 bases, in that order; junction bases with no gene match: 2. The CDR3 length is 14 residues. CDR1 is SGDLS and CDR2 is YYNGEE in the germline V gene. The CDR3 DNA reads as TGTGCCAGCAGTCGCGGGGGGAGCACAGATACGCAGTATTTT. Its translation is CASSRGGSTDTQYF.

The CDR3 DNA follows: TGTGCCAGCAGTTTTGGTAGCGCAGGCAACTATGGCTACACCTTC. Its translation is CASSFGSAGNYGYTF. This chain uses TRBV2 with TRBJ1-2; D remains ambiguous. Germline V gives CDR1 SNHLY, CDR2 FYNNEI. V was cut by 5 bases and J by 2 bases, with 15 bases left in between. The CDR3 consists of 15 residues.

The chain couples TRBV27 to TRBJ2-3; 9 bases are shared with TRBD2. V shed 2 bases, J shed 0 bases, and the junction held 6 bases outside the gene matches. CDR3 size: 17 residues. Looked up from germline, CDR1 is MNHEY and CDR2 is SMNVEV (reference sequence). Written as DNA, the CDR3 is TGTGCCAGCAGTTTACTAGCTAGCGGGATCAGCACAGATACGCAGTATTTT. It is translated as CASSLLASGISTDTQYF.